Here is one TCR beta chain with its context. Its recognized antigen is unknown. The library came from the immunoSEQ multiplex PCR assay. A mixture of 60 forward primers for TCR Vbeta segments and 13 reverse primers for TCR Jbeta segments was used in the multiplex PCR. The CDR3 region of rearranged TCR beta genes was amplified from genomic DNA with a multiplex PCR assay. The Illumina HiSeq System was used to sequence the amplified TCR beta libraries as 87-base-pair reads. The authors' pipeline ran thus. A later analysis tallied 75 million to 85 million unique TCR beta chains across the 666 repertoires, and around 9.9 million of those chains were shared by two or more donors. To remove PCR and sequencing errors, raw reads were error-corrected and collapsed into unique sequences using a nearest-neighbor algorithm that merged closely related sequences. To assign V, D and J gene segments, CDR3 sequences were aligned to IMGT reference sequences. For a sequence to be retained, a match of at least six nucleotides was required to both a V gene segment and a J gene segment. Rearrangements were classified as productive when the CDR3 lacked stop codons and remained in frame with V and J, and all other rearrangements were classified as non-productive. Following IMGT convention, CDR3 was defined as the stretch from the second conserved V-encoded cysteine up to the conserved J-encoded phenylalanine. Sequences without an unambiguous match to a single V gene segment were excluded from the earlier analysis of over 500 of the donors. An earlier analysis of several hundred of the donors called V segments functional above 56.7% productive rearrangements and segregating when the between-donor standard deviation exceeded 5%. A statistical classification framework was developed to diagnose cytomegalovirus status using the catalog of TCR beta chain sequences. In a later analysis, TCR nucleotide sequences were compared against IMGT/GENE-DB human TR gene sequences so that V and J genes could be assigned. Using the TCRdist pipeline, a later analysis assigned CDR3 sequences along with most-parsimonious VDJ recombination scenarios. In a later analysis, each TCR beta chain was defined by its CDR3 amino acid sequence together with its V-gene family, and reads without a unique V-gene family were excluded. To address suspected cross-contamination and a sequencing artifact, a later analysis removed roughly 640 highly shared, low-generation-probability nucleotide sequences. A later analysis calculated a clonal expansion index for each public chain from normalized within-repertoire ranks of inferred template counts. In a later analysis, generation probabilities were computed with a VDJ recombination model fitted to out-of-frame rearrangements, and the resulting probabilities were checked against IGoR. In a later analysis, TCR-TCR, TCR-HLA and TCR-CMV co-occurrence was scored with hypergeometric tests, and a repertoire-size bias correction was applied to TCR pairs. A later analysis estimated false discovery rates by permuting HLA or CMV assignments 20 times. A later analysis grouped co-occurring TCRs with DBSCAN, adding TCRdist sequence similarity when clustering within HLA-allele-positive subsets. Repertoires with fewer than 30,000 or more than 120,000 public chains, plus five repertoires with anomalous nucleotide sharing, were excluded from co-occurrence clustering. TCRdb limited this immuneACCESS table to in-frame rearrangements with V and J called. A share of clones is missing; checked studies link under half to unresolved V genes, and the rest is unexplained. V and J calls and clone size are given by that table; D and trimming were obtained from the DNA. The table held for this sample gives about 200,000 clones. Of the sample, around 1.1% is held by the ten largest clones.

This sample stems from a study of cytomegalovirus exposure and HLA in healthy donors (dated by TCRdb to about 2017). Regarding the study in general: An earlier analysis of around 600 of the donors reported about 250 Gb of sequence data and 117 million unique TCR beta sequences from about 200 million T cells. Rather than drawing on any new phenotypic data, the later analysis identified candidate immune exposures from TCR beta sequences and the way those sequences occurred across donors. About 300 gigabases of sequencing data and approximately 93 million unique TCR sequences were included in an early release covering 550 to 800 HLA-typed donors. Donor age, sex, ethnicity and CMV serostatus were collected together with the repertoire data. Across about 370 genotyped donors of the cohort, an average of about 220,000 unique TCR beta nucleotide sequences per donor were sequenced, and roughly a sixth of those sequences were non-productive. A later analysis re-examined previously published TCR beta repertoires from about 700 donors and added high-resolution HLA genotyping to investigate patterns of TCR occurrence. In addition to the first cohort of about 650 subjects, a separate validation cohort of approximately 110 different subjects was used. Class I and class II HLA loci were covered by the typing at four-digit resolution. Because of strong linkage in the cohort, roughly five DR-DQ haplotypes were treated as single units for association and clustering. To decide whether each TCR beta V gene segment behaved as functional or pseudogenic, an earlier analysis of some 600 of the donors relied on high-throughput TCR beta sequencing. Of the roughly 390 genotyped donors, 65% to 90% were placed in the genetic ancestry cluster associated with self-reported Caucasian donors. The study aimed to test whether cataloging public T cell receptors could reveal signatures of past pathogen exposure. High-throughput TCR immunosequencing, statistical association of individual TCRs with disease status, and machine learning were combined to predict cytomegalovirus infection status. The number of typed donors differed by locus: about 620-630 for A, B, C, DRB1 and DQB1; roughly 510 for DQA1; 606 for DPA1; and around 470 for DPB1. The study used immunosequencing to profile the T cell repertoires of several hundred subjects and linked those repertoires to cytomegalovirus serostatus. Genome-wide SNP genotypes for about 65% of the roughly 670 donors were used in a later genetic analysis, which treated that subset as a discovery cohort. Every repertoire in the discovery cohort had been generated on one and the same sequencing platform. Study-wide findings and limitations: Linkage disequilibrium might explain the correlated functional status among segregating V segments, but an unknown experimental factor could not be excluded. Cytomegalovirus status was reported to be diagnosed by the classifier with high specificity and sensitivity in both the original and validation cohorts. HLA typing was unavailable for some donors at each locus, so association tests used only the typed subset. Several of the top co-occurrence clusters appeared to be linked to parvovirus B19, influenza, CMV and Epstein-Barr virus, according to a later analysis. A few of the identified cytomegalovirus-associated TCR beta chains were confirmed in vitro to be specific for cytomegalovirus antigens. In a later analysis, about 16,000 TCR beta sequences were associated with specific HLA alleles at a false discovery rate of 0.05. The presence/absence analyses assumed that sequencing depth was roughly uniform across donors, and that assumption may not be true. A total of 164 TCR beta chains were listed by the study as associated with cytomegalovirus. Because counts were too low, seventeen rarely observed V segments, including chromosome 9 orphons, were excluded from the earlier analysis of some 590 of the donors. When HLA alleles, especially DR and DQ, strongly co-occurred, attributing TCR associations to individual alleles was difficult. An association between a missense DCLRE1C variant and V-gene and J-gene trimming of TCR beta chains was found in a later genetic analysis and replicated in an independent cohort. Some IMGT-functional V segments, including TRBV6-2 and TRBV6-3, could not be told apart with the 87-base-pair reads, so those segments were excluded. In a later analysis, HLA-associated TCR beta chains were found to be more clonally expanded and to have lower generation probabilities than equally common non-associated chains. Most TCR sequences were observed very rarely across donors, whereas some public TCRs were present in many individuals. The only immune exposure information available for the cohort was CMV serostatus. The sequencing pipeline was judged likely to have produced a cluster of highly shared sequence variants as a technical artifact. In a later genetic analysis, fewer N-insertions in productive TCRs were reported among donors in an Asian-associated ancestry cluster than the roughly 700-donor mean. Most CMV-associated TCR beta chains appeared to be HLA-restricted in a later analysis, and the HLA associations seemed to be driven largely by CMV exposure. A further reported finding was that TCR beta sequences accurately predicted the HLA-A and HLA-B alleles for most subjects in the first cohort. In this cohort, only TCR beta chains were sequenced, and detectable features were limited by the absence of alpha or paired-chain data. An earlier analysis of approximately 570 of the donors showed that most TCR beta V segments appeared in productive rearrangements either about 87% or about 30% of the time, which broadly matched IMGT annotations. The authors suggested that the approach could potentially be generalized to other disease states and immunological phenotypes. A later analysis found that TCR association rates varied across HLA loci, with DRB1 alleles showing the most associated TCRs and HLA-C alleles the fewest.

V and J are trimmed by 4 bases and 2 bases, and the gene matches miss 5 bases of the junction. According to the germline V gene, CDR1 reads SGHNT and CDR2 reads YENEEA. The cysteine opens and the phenylalanine closes a CDR3 of 17 amino acids. The CDR3 DNA has 51 bases and is translated from base 1. In total, about 650 healthy bone marrow donors made up the cohort. Cohort members were all nominally healthy when sampled, although unrecorded immune exposures were likely present. The donor was CMV seropositive and was included in the group of 270 or so seropositive cohort members. Each donor provided a peripheral blood sample, and peripheral blood mononuclear cells were used for TCR beta sequencing. The Qiagen DNeasy Blood Extraction Kit was used to extract genomic DNA from the blood cell samples.

The clonotype comes from a girl aged 2 to 10 in good health and CMV-seropositive. This chain joins TRBV11-3 to TRBJ2-3, with 14 middle bases fitting TRBD2. The sample comprised PBMCs. Read as DNA, the sequence is TGTGCCAGCAGCTCCGGACTAGCGGGAGGTTACACAGATACGCAGTATTTT. The translation is CASSSGLAGGYTDTQYF.